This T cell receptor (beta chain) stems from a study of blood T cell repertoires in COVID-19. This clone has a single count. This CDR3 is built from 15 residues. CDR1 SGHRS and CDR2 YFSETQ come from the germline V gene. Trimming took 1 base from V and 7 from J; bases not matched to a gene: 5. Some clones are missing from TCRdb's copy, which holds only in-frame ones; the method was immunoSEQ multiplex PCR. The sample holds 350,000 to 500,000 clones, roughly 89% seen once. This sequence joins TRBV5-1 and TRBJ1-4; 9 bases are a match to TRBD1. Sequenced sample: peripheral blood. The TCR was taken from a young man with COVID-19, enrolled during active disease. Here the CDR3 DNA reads TGCGCCAGCAGCTTGAAGACAGGGGGGTTTGAAAAACTGTTTTTT. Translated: CASSLKTGGFEKLFF.